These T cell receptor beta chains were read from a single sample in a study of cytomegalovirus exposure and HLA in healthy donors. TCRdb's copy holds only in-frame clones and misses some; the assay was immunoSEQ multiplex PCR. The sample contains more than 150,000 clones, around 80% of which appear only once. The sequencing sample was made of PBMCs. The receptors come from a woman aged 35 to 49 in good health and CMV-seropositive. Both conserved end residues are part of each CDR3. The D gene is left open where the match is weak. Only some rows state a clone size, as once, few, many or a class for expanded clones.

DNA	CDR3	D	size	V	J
TGTGCCAGCAGCAAGGGGGATCCTTATGGCTACACCTTC	CASSKGDPYGYTF	.	few	TRBV9	TRBJ1-2
TGTGCCAGCAGCTCGGACTGGGGGGTTGAGCAGTTCTTC	CASSSDWGVEQFF	.	.	TRBV7-6	TRBJ2-1
TGTGCCAGTAGTATAGCCGGGTTTGAAGCTTTCTTT	CASSIAGFEAFF	.	.	TRBV19	TRBJ1-1
TGCGCCAGCAGCTCCGGACAGGGGCCTAACTATGGCTACACCTTC	CASSSGQGPNYGYTF	TRBD1	.	TRBV5-1	TRBJ1-2
TGTGCCAGCAGTGAATACCTAGCGGACCACAATGAGCAGTTCTTC	CASSEYLADHNEQFF	TRBD2	.	TRBV2	TRBJ2-1
TGTGCCAGTATCAGGGACTTTGAAGCTTTCTTT	CASIRDFEAFF	.	.	TRBV19	TRBJ1-1
TGTGCCAGTCACAGGGGGCGAGGGAACACTGAAGCTTTCTTT	CASHRGRGNTEAFF	TRBD1	.	TRBV19	TRBJ1-1
TGTGCCAGCAGCCACACCGGACAGTACGAGCAGTACTTC	CASSHTGQYEQYF	.	.	TRBV6-1	TRBJ2-7
TGTGCCAGCAGTCTCAAGGACAGGGGGAGTTTGAATACGCAGTATTTT	CASSLKDRGSLNTQYF	TRBD1	.	TRBV28	TRBJ2-3
TGTGCCTGGAGTGCCGTGACAGGGGCTGCAGATACGCAGTATTTT	CAWSAVTGAADTQYF	TRBD1	.	TRBV30	TRBJ2-3
TGTGCCATCACGCGGGGGGGACTAGCGGGGGGAAGCTCCTACAATGAGCAGTTCTTC	CAITRGGLAGGSSYNEQFF	TRBD2	.	TRBV5-4	TRBJ2-1
TGCGCCAGCAGCTTGAAAGGGACAACCGGGGAGCTGTTTTTT	CASSLKGTTGELFF	.	.	TRBV5-1	TRBJ2-2